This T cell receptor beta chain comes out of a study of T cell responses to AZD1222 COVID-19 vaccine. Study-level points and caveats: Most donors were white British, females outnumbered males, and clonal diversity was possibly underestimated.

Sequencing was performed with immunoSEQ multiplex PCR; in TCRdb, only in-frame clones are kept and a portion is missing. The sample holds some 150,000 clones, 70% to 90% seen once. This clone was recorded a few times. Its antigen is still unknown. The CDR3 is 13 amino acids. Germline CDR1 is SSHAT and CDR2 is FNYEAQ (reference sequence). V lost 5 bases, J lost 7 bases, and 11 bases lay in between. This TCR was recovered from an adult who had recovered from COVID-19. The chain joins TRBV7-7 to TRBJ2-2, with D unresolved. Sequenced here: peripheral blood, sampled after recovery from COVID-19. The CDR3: CASSPVGSGELFF. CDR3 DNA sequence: TGTGCCAGCAGCCCTGTCGGCAGCGGGGAGCTGTTTTTT.